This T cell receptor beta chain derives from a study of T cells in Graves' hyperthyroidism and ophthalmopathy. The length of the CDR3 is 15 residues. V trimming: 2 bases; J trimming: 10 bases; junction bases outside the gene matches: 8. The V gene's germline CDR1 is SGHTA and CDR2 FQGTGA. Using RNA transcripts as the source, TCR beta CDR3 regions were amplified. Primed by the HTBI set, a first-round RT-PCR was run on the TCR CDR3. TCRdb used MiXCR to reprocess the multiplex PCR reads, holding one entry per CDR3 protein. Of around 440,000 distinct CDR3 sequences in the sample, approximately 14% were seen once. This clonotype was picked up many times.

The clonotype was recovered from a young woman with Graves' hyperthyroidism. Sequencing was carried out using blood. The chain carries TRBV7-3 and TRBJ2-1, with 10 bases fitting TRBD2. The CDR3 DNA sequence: TGTGCCAGCAGCTTACAGTCTAGCGGGGGCAGGGAGCAGTTCTTC. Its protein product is CASSLQSSGGREQFF.